This record concerns one T cell receptor beta chain sequence. Study processing details: Reference gene primer amplification gave nucleated cell count estimates. Here immunoSEQ multiplex PCR was the method, and the copy in TCRdb shows in-frame clones only, minus some. For V, J and clone size, that table is used; D and trimming come from the DNA. This sample has tens of thousands of clones, with 77% found just once. The data belong to a study of blood T cell repertoires in COVID-19. As for the study in general: The samples span acute and convalescent COVID-19 from the United States, Italy and Spain. Sample material is recorded as cDNA or gDNA derived from T cells, B-cell-depleted T cells, or PBMCs.

This CDR3 spans 13 amino acids. Germline V CDR1 and CDR2: SGHAT, FQNNGV. V shed 0 bases and J shed 7 bases, with 7 bases lying between them. Sequencing input: peripheral blood. The TCR originated in a human donor with active or convalescent COVID-19. The donor label of this sample is uncertain. The chain carries TRBV11-2 and TRBJ2-4, with TRBD1 as a possible D gene (6 bases). The CDR3 reads CASSLERGNIQYF. Here the CDR3 DNA reads TGTGCCAGCAGCTTAGAGAGGGGGAACATTCAGTACTTC.